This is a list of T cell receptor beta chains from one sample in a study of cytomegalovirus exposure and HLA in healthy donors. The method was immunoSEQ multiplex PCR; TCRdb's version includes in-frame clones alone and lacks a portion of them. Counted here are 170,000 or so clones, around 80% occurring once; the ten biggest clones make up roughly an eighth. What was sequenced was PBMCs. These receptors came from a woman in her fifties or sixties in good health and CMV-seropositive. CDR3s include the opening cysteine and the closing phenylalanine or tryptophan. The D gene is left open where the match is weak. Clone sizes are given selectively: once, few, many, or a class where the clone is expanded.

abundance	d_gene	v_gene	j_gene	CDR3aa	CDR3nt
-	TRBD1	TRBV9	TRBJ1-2	CASSVEDRGQFGYTF	TGTGCCAGCAGCGTAGAGGACAGGGGGCAGTTTGGCTACACCTTC
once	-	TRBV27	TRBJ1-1	CASSFIGGSEAFF	TGTGCCAGCAGTTTTATTGGGGGGTCTGAAGCTTTCTTT
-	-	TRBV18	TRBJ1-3	CASSLTGDSGNTIYF	TGTGCCAGCTCATTGACAGGAGACTCTGGAAACACCATATATTTT
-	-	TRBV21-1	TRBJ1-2	CASSKVGGKGFNYGYTF	TGTGCCAGCAGCAAAGTTGGAGGGAAAGGGTTTAACTATGGCTACACCTTC
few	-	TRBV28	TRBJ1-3	CASTSGGGGAGNTIYF	TGTGCCAGCACATCGGGGGGCGGAGGGGCTGGAAACACCATATATTTT
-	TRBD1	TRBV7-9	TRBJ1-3	CASSLARGQGASGNTIYF	TGTGCCAGCAGCTTAGCGCGGGGACAGGGGGCCTCTGGAAACACCATATATTTT
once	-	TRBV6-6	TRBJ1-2	CASSLTDGSGDYGYTF	TGTGCCAGCAGCCTCACCGATGGCTCGGGAGACTATGGCTACACCTTC
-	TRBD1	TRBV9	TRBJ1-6	CASSVETGSSPLHF	TGTGCCAGCAGCGTAGAGACAGGGAGTTCACCCCTCCACTTT
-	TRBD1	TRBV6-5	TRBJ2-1	CASSSTGAHEQFF	TGTGCCAGCAGTTCCACAGGGGCGCATGAGCAGTTCTTC
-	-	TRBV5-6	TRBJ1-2	CASSDLRGSYGYTF	TGTGCCAGCAGCGATCTCAGGGGATCTTATGGCTACACCTTC
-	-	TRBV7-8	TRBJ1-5	CASSATYSNQPQHF	TGTGCCAGCAGCGCCACCTATAGCAATCAGCCCCAGCATTTT
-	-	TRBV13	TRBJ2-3	CASSLGGSLTDTQYF	TGTGCCAGCAGCCTAGGGGGGAGCCTCACAGATACGCAGTATTTT
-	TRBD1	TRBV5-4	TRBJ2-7	CASSSGQGSYEQYF	TGTGCCAGCAGCTCCGGACAGGGCTCCTACGAGCAGTACTTC
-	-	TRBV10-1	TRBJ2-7	CASSESGLLREQYF	TGCGCCAGCAGTGAGTCTGGCCTTTTGAGGGAGCAGTACTTC
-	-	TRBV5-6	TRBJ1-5	CASSLATGEGQPQHF	TGTGCCAGCAGCTTGGCGACGGGGGAGGGTCAGCCCCAGCATTTT
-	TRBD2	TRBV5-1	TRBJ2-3	CASSLGLAGSVDTQYF	TGCGCCAGCAGCTTGGGACTAGCGGGGTCGGTAGATACGCAGTATTTT
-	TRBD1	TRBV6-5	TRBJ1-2	CASRRDRGRYGYTF	TGTGCCAGCCGCCGGGACAGGGGGAGATATGGCTACACCTTC
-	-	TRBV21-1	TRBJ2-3	CASSFPRRRGGRCTDTQYF	TGTGCCAGCAGCTTCCCGAGAAGGCGGGGGGGCCGCTGCACAGATACGCAGTATTTT
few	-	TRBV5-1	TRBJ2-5	CASSVFAVQETQYF	TGCGCCAGCAGTGTATTTGCGGTACAAGAGACCCAGTACTTC
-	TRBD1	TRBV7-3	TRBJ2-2	CASSFTGGLSTGELFF	TGTGCCAGCAGCTTCACAGGGGGCCTGAGCACCGGGGAGCTGTTTTTT
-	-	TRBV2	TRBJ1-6	CASKQDLLNSPLHF	TGTGCCAGCAAACAGGACCTATTGAATTCACCCCTCCACTTT
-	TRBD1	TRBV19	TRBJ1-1	CASSIKGAGTEAFF	TGTGCCAGTAGTATTAAGGGGGCGGGAACTGAAGCTTTCTTT
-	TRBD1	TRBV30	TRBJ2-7	CAWRGQGAAESYEQYF	TGTGCCTGGAGGGGACAGGGGGCGGCTGAGTCCTACGAGCAGTACTTC
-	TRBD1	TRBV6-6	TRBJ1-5	CASSYSTGGGNQPQHF	TGTGCCAGCAGTTACTCAACAGGGGGAGGCAATCAGCCCCAGCATTTT
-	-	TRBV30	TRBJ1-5	CAWSLGGMGQPQHF	TGTGCCTGGAGTCTGGGGGGAATGGGTCAGCCCCAGCATTTT
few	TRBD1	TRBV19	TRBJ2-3	CASRPGTGGTDTQYF	TGTGCCAGTAGGCCCGGGACAGGGGGCACAGATACGCAGTATTTT
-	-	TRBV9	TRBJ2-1	CASSVAALPGHHSYNEQFF	TGTGCCAGCAGCGTAGCTGCTTTACCGGGACACCACTCCTACAATGAGCAGTTCTTC
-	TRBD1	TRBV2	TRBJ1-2	CASSGVGTGEKGYTF	TGTGCCAGCAGCGGCGTTGGGACAGGGGAAAAGGGCTACACCTTC
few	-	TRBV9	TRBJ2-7	CASSVGQQGYEQYF	TGTGCCAGCAGCGTAGGGCAACAGGGATACGAGCAGTACTTC
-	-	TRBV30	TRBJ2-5	CAWSVRVWETQYF	TGTGCCTGGAGTGTACGGGTCTGGGAGACCCAGTACTTC
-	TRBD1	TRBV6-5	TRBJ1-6	CASSYSEGTGGSPLHF	TGTGCCAGCAGTTACTCCGAAGGGACAGGGGGTTCACCCCTCCACTTT
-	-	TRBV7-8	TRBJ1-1	CASSSYPRREKYTEAFF	TGTGCCAGCAGCTCTTACCCTCGACGGGAAAAATACACTGAAGCTTTCTTT
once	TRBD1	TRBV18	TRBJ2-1	CASSPWGRTGAYNEQFF	TGTGCCAGCTCACCATGGGGAAGGACAGGGGCTTACAATGAGCAGTTCTTC
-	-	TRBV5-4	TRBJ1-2	CASSTFRDDYGYTF	TGTGCCAGCAGCACATTCAGGGATGACTATGGCTACACCTTC
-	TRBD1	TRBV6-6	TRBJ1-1	CAGAGGPNTEAFF	TGTGCCGGCGCAGGGGGACCGAACACTGAAGCTTTCTTT
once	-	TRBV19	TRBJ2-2	CASMARENTGELFF	TGTGCCAGTATGGCCAGGGAGAACACCGGGGAGCTGTTTTTT
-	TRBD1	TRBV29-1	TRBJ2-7	CSATTGTAYEQYF	TGCAGCGCCACCACCGGGACAGCCTACGAGCAGTACTTC
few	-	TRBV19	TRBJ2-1	CASSIVGQGNEQFF	TGTGCCAGTAGTATCGTGGGCCAAGGCAATGAGCAGTTCTTC
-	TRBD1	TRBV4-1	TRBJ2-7	CASSHLTGGYYEQYF	TGCGCCAGCAGCCACCTGACAGGGGGTTACTACGAGCAGTACTTC
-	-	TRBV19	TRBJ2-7	CASKGAYEQYF	TGTGCCAGTAAAGGGGCCTACGAGCAGTACTTC
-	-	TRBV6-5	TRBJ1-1	CASSYSSPRTEAFF	TGTGCCAGCAGTTACTCGAGTCCGAGAACTGAAGCTTTCTTT
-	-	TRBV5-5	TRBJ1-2	CASSLITDGDYGYTF	TGTGCCAGCAGCTTAATAACGGACGGGGACTATGGCTACACCTTC
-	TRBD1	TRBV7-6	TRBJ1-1	CASSSGQGRDTEAFF	TGTGCCAGCAGCTCCGGACAGGGACGGGACACTGAAGCTTTCTTT
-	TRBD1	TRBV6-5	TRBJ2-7	CASSYSETGSSYEQYF	TGTGCCAGCAGTTACTCGGAGACAGGGAGCTCCTACGAGCAGTACTTC
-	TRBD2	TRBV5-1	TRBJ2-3	CASSLETSGWSTDTQYF	TGCGCCAGCAGCTTGGAGACTAGCGGATGGAGCACAGATACGCAGTATTTT
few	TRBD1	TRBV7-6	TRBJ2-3	CASSPGQGITDTQYF	TGTGCCAGCAGCCCGGGACAGGGGATCACAGATACGCAGTATTTT
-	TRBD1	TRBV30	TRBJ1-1	CAWSLGQGTEASF	TGTGCCTGGAGTTTAGGACAGGGCACTGAAGCTTCCTTT
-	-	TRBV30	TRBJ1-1	CACNREGNTEAFF	TGTGCCTGTAACAGGGAGGGAAACACTGAAGCTTTCTTT
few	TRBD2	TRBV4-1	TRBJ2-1	CASSRGTSGHYNEQFF	TGCGCCAGCAGCCGAGGGACTAGCGGACACTACAATGAGCAGTTCTTC
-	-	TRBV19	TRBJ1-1	CASSLTRNTEAFF	TGTGCCAGTAGTCTCACACGGAACACTGAAGCTTTCTTT
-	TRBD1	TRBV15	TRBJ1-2	CATSQGTGHGYTF	TGTGCCACCAGCCAAGGGACAGGGCATGGCTACACCTTC